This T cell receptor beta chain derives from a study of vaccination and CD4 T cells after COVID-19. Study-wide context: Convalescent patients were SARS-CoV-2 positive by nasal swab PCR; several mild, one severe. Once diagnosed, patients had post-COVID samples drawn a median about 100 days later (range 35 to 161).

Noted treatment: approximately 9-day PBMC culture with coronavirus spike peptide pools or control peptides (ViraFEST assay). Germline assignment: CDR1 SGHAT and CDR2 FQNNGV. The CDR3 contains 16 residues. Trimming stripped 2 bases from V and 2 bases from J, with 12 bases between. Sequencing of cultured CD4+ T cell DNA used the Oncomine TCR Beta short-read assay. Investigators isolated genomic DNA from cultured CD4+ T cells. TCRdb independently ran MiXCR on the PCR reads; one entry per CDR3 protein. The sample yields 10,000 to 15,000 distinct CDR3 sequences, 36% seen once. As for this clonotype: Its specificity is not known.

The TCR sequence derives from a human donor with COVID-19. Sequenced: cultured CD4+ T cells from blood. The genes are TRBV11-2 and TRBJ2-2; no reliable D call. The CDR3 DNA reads TGTGCCAGCAGCTTACACGGAGCAGTAAACACCGGGGAGCTGTTTTTT. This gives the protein CASSLHGAVNTGELFF.